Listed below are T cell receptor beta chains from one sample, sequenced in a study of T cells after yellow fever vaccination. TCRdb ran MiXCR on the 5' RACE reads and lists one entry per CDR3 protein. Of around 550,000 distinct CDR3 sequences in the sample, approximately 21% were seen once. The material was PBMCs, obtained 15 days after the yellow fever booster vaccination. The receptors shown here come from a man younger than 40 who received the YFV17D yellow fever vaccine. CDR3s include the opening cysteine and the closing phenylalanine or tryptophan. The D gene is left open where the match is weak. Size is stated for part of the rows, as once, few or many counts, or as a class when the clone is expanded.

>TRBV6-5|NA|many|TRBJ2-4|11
CASMQGDIQYF
TGTGCCAGTATGCAGGGTGACATTCAGTACTTC
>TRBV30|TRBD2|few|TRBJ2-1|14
CAWTSGSSYNEQFF
TGTGCCTGGACTAGCGGAAGCTCCTACAATGAGCAGTTCTTC
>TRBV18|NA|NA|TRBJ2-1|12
CASSPQTNEQFF
TGTGCCAGCTCACCACAAACCAATGAGCAGTTCTTC
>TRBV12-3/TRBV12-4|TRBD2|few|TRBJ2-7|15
CASRFSSGRGDEQYF
TGTGCCAGCAGATTCTCTAGCGGGAGGGGGGATGAGCAGTACTTC
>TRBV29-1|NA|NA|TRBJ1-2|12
CSVERANYGYTF
TGCAGCGTTGAACGGGCCAACTATGGCTACACCTTC
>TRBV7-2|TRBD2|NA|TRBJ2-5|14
CASSRSGRRETQYF
TGTGCCAGCAGCCGTAGCGGGAGACGGGAGACCCAGTACTTC
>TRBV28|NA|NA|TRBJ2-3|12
CASKAPSNGWYF
TGTGCCAGCAAGGCACCCTCGAATGGTTGGTATTTT
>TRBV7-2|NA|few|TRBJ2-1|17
CASRMGARAVLYNEQFF
TGTGCCAGCAGGATGGGGGCCCGCGCCGTTTTATACAATGAGCAGTTCTTC
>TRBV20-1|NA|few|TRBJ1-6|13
CSASSGFNSPLHF
TGCAGTGCTAGCTCAGGGTTTAATTCACCCCTCCACTTT
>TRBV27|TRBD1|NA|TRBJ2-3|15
CASIDEGASTDTQYF
TGTGCCAGCATCGATGAGGGGGCTAGCACAGATACGCAGTATTTT
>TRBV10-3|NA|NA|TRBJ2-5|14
CAANRDNAQETQYF
TGTGCCGCGAACCGGGACAACGCCCAGGAGACCCAGTACTTC
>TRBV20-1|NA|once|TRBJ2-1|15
CSAHAPTSSYNEQFF
TGCAGTGCTCACGCCCCAACCAGCTCCTACAATGAGCAGTTCTTC
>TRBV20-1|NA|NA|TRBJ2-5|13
CSARVTVQETQYF
TGCAGTGCTAGAGTAACCGTACAAGAGACCCAGTACTTC
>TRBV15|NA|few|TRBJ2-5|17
CATSRAPGGGRKETQYF
TGTGCCACCAGCAGGGCCCCGGGCGGCGGAAGGAAAGAGACCCAGTACTTC
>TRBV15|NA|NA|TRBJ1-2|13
CATSRETGGGYTF
TGTGCCACCAGCAGAGAGACAGGCGGAGGCTACACCTTC
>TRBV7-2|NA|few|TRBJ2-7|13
CASRGQNSYEQYF
TGTGCCAGCAGGGGGCAGAATTCCTACGAGCAGTACTTC
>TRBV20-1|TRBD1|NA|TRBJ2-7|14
CSASSGTGGYEQYF
TGCAGTGCTAGTTCCGGGACAGGGGGGTACGAGCAGTACTTC